This entry lists 7 T cell receptor beta chains sequenced from one sample in a study of identical twins. TCRdb independently ran MiXCR on the 5' RACE reads; one entry per CDR3 protein. This table holds approximately 600,000 distinct CDR3 sequences, 7.1% found once. Another study also made use of these data, one on yellow fever vaccine responses in identical twins.

The sample was PBMCs. All receptors come from a woman under 30 in good health.

The J gene is TRBJ2-7, the V gene TRBV7-2; D may be TRBD2 (6 bases). V lost 1 base to trimming and J lost 2 bases, with 9 bases between them. The CDR3 spans 14 residues. Per the germline V gene, CDR1 is SGHTA and CDR2 is FQGNSA. CDR3 in amino acids: CASSLGWGAYEQYV. The CDR3 nucleotides read TGTGCCAGCAGCTTAGGTTGGGGGGCCTACGAGCAGTACGTC.

This clonotype has a count of ten or more. J is TRBJ1-2 and V is TRBV6-5, with D perhaps TRBD1 (6 bases). This CDR3 is built from 13 residues. V was shortened by 2 bases and J by 2 bases, with 6 bases between the two germline ends. The V gene's germline CDR1 is MNHEY and CDR2 SVGAGI. This CDR3 is CASSYDRNYGYTF. CDR3 DNA sequence: TGTGCCAGCAGTTACGACAGGAACTATGGCTACACCTTC.

This clonotype has a count of ten or more. This chain uses TRBV29-1 with TRBJ1-5, with TRBD1 as a possible D gene (5 bases). V lost 8 bases, J lost 3 bases, and 26 bases lay in between. CDR1 is SQVTM and CDR2 is ANQGSEA in the germline V gene. The CDR3 consists of 17 residues. CDR3 in DNA: TGCAGCCCCTCCGGGTCGGAGGCAGGGCCCAACAATCAGCCCCAGCATTTT. It specifies CSPSGSEAGPNNQPQHF.

This sequence joins TRBV6-5 and TRBJ1-2; tentative D call: TRBD1 (5 bases). V gave up 6 bases and J gave up 0 bases, with 11 bases separating them. From germline, CDR1 is MNHEY and CDR2 SVGAGI. CDR3 size: 14 residues. The CDR3 loop is CASSYDSTNYGYTF. CDR3 coding DNA: TGTGCCAGCAGCTACGACAGTACTAACTATGGCTACACCTTC.

This clonotype was seen more than once but under ten times. The V and J genes are TRBV6-5 and TRBJ1-5; no clear D. Deletions cut 8 bases from V and 6 bases from J, with 14 bases between. Germline V gene sequence: CDR1 MNHEY, CDR2 SVGAGI. The CDR3 loop spans 13 amino acids. The CDR3 reads CASGYGPSQPQHF. The CDR3 coding sequence is TGTGCCAGCGGGTACGGCCCATCTCAGCCCCAGCATTTT.

There are many counts of this clonotype. This sequence joins TRBV6-5 and TRBJ2-5; TRBD1 might be the D (6 bases). CDR1 and CDR2 (germline): MNHEY, SVGAGI. This CDR3 has 13 residues. With 2 bases removed from V and 2 bases from J, the gap between germline ends came to 6 bases. The CDR3 loop is CASSYRGQETQYF. The CDR3 region has the DNA TGTGCCAGCAGTTACAGGGGGCAAGAGACCCAGTACTTC.

This clonotype was seen more than once but under ten times. This chain uses TRBV27 with TRBJ1-5; weak D call: TRBD1 (5 bases). The germline V gene has CDR1 MNHEY and CDR2 SMNVEV (reference sequence). The V gene lost 3 bases and the J gene lost 7 bases, with 19 bases spanning the gap. This CDR3 comprises 16 residues. The CDR3 nucleotides read TGTGCCAGCAGTTTGAAGGGAGTGGGCGGGGGGCAGCCCCAGCATTTT. The encoded protein is CASSLKGVGGGQPQHF.